The 27 T cell receptor beta chains listed next were all sequenced from one sample in a study of blood T cell repertoires in COVID-19. Data came from immunoSEQ multiplex PCR; TCRdb stores just in-frame clones and leaves some out. The sample gives over 100,000 clones, roughly 78% of which show up once; roughly 17% is in the top ten. What was sequenced was peripheral blood. Every receptor here comes from a man in his 60s with active or convalescent COVID-19.

This clone was seen a few times. The rearrangement links TRBV28 to TRBJ2-3; D may be TRBD2 (5 bases). CDR3 length equals 15 residues. Germline V gene lookup returns CDR1 MDHEN and CDR2 SYDVKM. Trimming pared 2 bases from V and 2 bases from J, leaving 11 bases between. This CDR3 reads CASSLAGPLTDTQYF. CDR3 nucleotides: TGTGCCAGCAGTTTAGCGGGTCCTCTCACAGATACGCAGTATTTT.

This CDR3 reads CASGKDSYDQPQHF. In DNA form, the CDR3 reads TGTGCCAGCGGAAAGGACAGCTATGATCAGCCCCAGCATTTT. This rearrangement joins TRBV6-5 to TRBJ1-5; a weak D match, TRBD1 (6 bases). V lost 8 bases, J lost 5 bases, and 16 bases lay in between. Per germline, CDR1 MNHEY and CDR2 SVGAGI. The CDR3 loop spans 14 amino acids.

This clone was seen only a few times. The chain joins TRBV6-1 to TRBJ1-6; 8 bases match TRBD1. This CDR3 region has 16 residues. Trimming removed 4 bases from V and 7 bases from J; junction bases left unmatched: 9. CDR1 is MNHNS, CDR2 SASEGT, per germline. The CDR3 is CASSGWGQGANSPLHF. The CDR3, as DNA: TGTGCCAGCAGTGGGTGGGGTCAGGGGGCAAATTCACCCCTCCACTTT.

The chain has TRBV4-3 and TRBJ1-2; D might be TRBD1 (5 bases). The germline CDR1 and CDR2 sequences are LGHNA and YSLEER. The CDR3 covers 12 residues. Trimming pared 3 bases from V and 4 bases from J, leaving 6 bases between. CDR3 sequence: CASSQQGYGYTF. The CDR3 DNA reads TGCGCCAGCAGCCAGCAGGGCTATGGCTACACCTTC.

The rearrangement links TRBV7-2 to TRBJ2-3; possibly TRBD2 for D (5 bases). The germline CDR1 and CDR2 sequences are SGHTA and FQGNSA. V was cut by 1 base and J by 3 bases, with 11 bases left in between. CDR3 length equals 15 residues. The CDR3 nucleotides are TGTGCCAGCAGCTTAGGCGGAGGAGCGACAGATACGCAGTATTTT. Its protein product is CASSLGGGATDTQYF.

V and J are TRBV5-1 and TRBJ2-3; possibly TRBD1 for D (5 bases). This CDR3 is built from 15 residues. Germline values: CDR1 SGHRS, CDR2 YFSETQ. Trimming removed 4 bases from V and 0 bases from J, with 12 bases in between. This chain's CDR3 is CASSQRQSSTDTQYF. The CDR3 DNA sequence: TGCGCCAGCAGCCAACGACAGTCTAGCACAGATACGCAGTATTTT.

The chain carries TRBV5-1 and TRBJ2-5; D perhaps matches TRBD2 (6 bases). Per germline, CDR1 SGHRS and CDR2 YFSETQ. The CDR3 has 15 residues. The ends were cut back, 1 base at V and 2 bases at J, with 12 bases in the middle. CDR3 in DNA: TGCGCCAGCAGCTTGAATCGCGGGATGCAAGAGACCCAGTACTTC. Its translation: CASSLNRGMQETQYF.

V and J are TRBV7-2 and TRBJ2-7; 7 bases match TRBD1. Losses at the gene ends were 5 bases for V and 4 bases for J; bases not matched to a gene: 5. The CDR3 has 13 amino acids. The germline V gene has CDR1 SGHTA and CDR2 FQGNSA. The CDR3, as DNA: TGTGCCAGCAGCCCCGACAGGGTTTACGAGCAGTACTTC. This codes for CASSPDRVYEQYF.

This clone occurred a few times. The chain employs TRBV19 and TRBJ2-7; the match to TRBD1 covers 9 bases. The CDR3 has 14 residues. V gave up 5 bases and J gave up 5 bases; unmatched junction bases: 7. In germline, CDR1 is LNHDA, CDR2 SQIVND (reference sequence). Here the CDR3 reads CASSRDRVSHEQYF. In nucleotides, the CDR3 is TGTGCCAGTAGTCGGGACAGGGTGTCCCACGAGCAGTACTTC. The full variable domain, its missing parts supplied by reference TRBV19 and TRBJ2-7, is DGGITQSPKYLFRKEGQNVTLSCEQNLNHDAMYWYRQDPGQGLRLIYYSQIVNDFQKGDIAEGYSVSREKKESFPLTVTSAQKNPTAFYLCASSRDRVSHEQYFGPGTRLTVT.

The chain carries TRBV25-1 and TRBJ1-1; unclear D gene. V lost 1 base to trimming and J lost 5 bases, with 8 bases between them. Germline-derived CDR1 and CDR2 are MGHDK and SYGVNS. This CDR3 is built from 13 residues. CDR3 in amino acids: CASSELGRTEAFF. CDR3 bases: TGTGCCAGCAGTGAATTAGGGAGAACTGAAGCTTTCTTT.

This chain connects TRBV21-1 to TRBJ2-1; the table names TRBD2, a call not compared with the DNA. TRBV21-1 constitutes a pseudogene. There are 17 residues in the CDR3. In DNA, the CDR3 is TGTGCCAGCAGCAAAGGACTAGCGGGGAGCTCCTACAATGAGCAGTTCTTC. It specifies CASSKGLAGSSYNEQFF.

CDR3 coding DNA: TGTGCCAGCAGCTTCGACAGGGCTGGAAACACCATATATTTT. As protein: CASSFDRAGNTIYF. The rearrangement joins TRBV5-4 to TRBJ1-3; 7 nucleotides match TRBD1. J was trimmed by 2 bases and V by 2 bases; bases with no gene match: 1. The CDR3 consists of 14 residues. Germline loops: CDR1 SGHNT, CDR2 YYREEE (reference sequence).

The V call is TRBV7-2, the J call TRBJ1-1; D ambiguous. This CDR3 is built from 13 residues. Germline CDR1 and CDR2: SGHTA and FQGNSA. The V end was cut by 5 bases, the J end by 4 bases, with 11 bases between. As DNA, the CDR3 is TGTGCCAGCAGCACCCTAGACGTCACTGAAGCTTTCTTT. Encoded protein: CASSTLDVTEAFF.

This chain joins TRBV30 and TRBJ1-2, with 12 positions matching TRBD1. V trimming: 1 base; J trimming: 7 bases; junction bases outside the gene matches: 13. CDR1 is GTSNPN and CDR2 is SVGIG in the germline V gene (reference sequence). The CDR3 contains 17 residues. Written as DNA, the CDR3 is TGTGCCTGGAGTGATCAAGAGCCGGGACAGGGGGCGATTGGCTACACCTTC. Its protein is CAWSDQEPGQGAIGYTF.

The chain employs TRBV27 and TRBJ2-2, with TRBD1 as a possible D gene (6 bases). Trimming stripped 4 bases from V and 4 bases from J, with 10 bases between. The CDR3 totals 14 residues. Germline values: CDR1 MNHEY, CDR2 SMNVEV (reference sequence). CDR3 protein: CASSSQGTTGELFF. CDR3 bases: TGTGCCAGCAGTTCGCAGGGGACCACCGGGGAGCTGTTTTTT.

The chain links TRBV1 to TRBJ2-7; whether TRBD2, the table's D call, matches the DNA was not checked. TRBV1 has pseudogene status. The CDR3 totals 17 residues. The DNA of the CDR3 is TGCACCAGCAGCCCAAGAGCGGGAGCTCCCCTCCTGGGCGAGCAGTACTTC. It specifies CTSSPRAGAPLLGEQYF.

This chain connects TRBV4-3 to TRBJ2-3, with D perhaps matching TRBD2 (6 bases). Germline CDR1 reads LGHNA; CDR2 reads YSLEER. V was pared by 3 bases and J by 2 bases, with 9 bases between. This CDR3 spans 14 amino acids. The CDR3 DNA sequence: TGCGCCAGCAGCCAGGGGGGAATCACAGATACGCAGTATTTT. This encodes CASSQGGITDTQYF.

This rearrangement joins TRBV15 to TRBJ2-1; 13 bases fit TRBD2. The CDR3 extends over 19 amino acids. V was pared by 5 bases and J by 0 bases, with 10 bases of the junction left unmatched. Germline V gene sequence: CDR1 LNHNV, CDR2 YYDKDF (reference sequence). The CDR3 reads CATSSDGTSGTYSYNEQFF. CDR3 nucleotide sequence: TGTGCCACCAGCTCCGACGGGACTAGCGGGACCTACTCCTACAATGAGCAGTTCTTC.

This clone was recorded at least ten times. This chain connects TRBV7-3 to TRBJ2-1; a weak D match, TRBD1 (6 bases). Germline V lookup: CDR1 SGHTA, CDR2 FQGTGA. The CDR3 extends over 13 amino acids. Trimming shortened V by 1 base and J by 7 bases, and 8 bases separated the two germline ends. CDR3: CASSLRGGNEQFF. The CDR3 region has the DNA TGTGCCAGCAGCTTAAGAGGGGGAAATGAGCAGTTCTTC.

The chain links TRBV4-2 to TRBJ2-4; 7 bases fit TRBD2. The germline V gene encodes CDR1 LGHNA and CDR2 YNFKEQ. This CDR3 has 15 residues. V shed 0 bases, J shed 6 bases, and the junction held 5 bases outside the gene matches. The CDR3: CASSQDSASGNIQYF. CDR3 bases: TGTGCCAGCAGCCAAGATAGCGCTAGCGGAAACATTCAGTACTTC.

The chain carries TRBV27 and TRBJ2-5; D not certain. Germline loops: CDR1 MNHEY, CDR2 SMNVEV (reference sequence). V was shortened by 3 bases and J by 3 bases, with 8 bases between the two germline ends. This CDR3 is built from 13 residues. CDR3 nucleotide sequence: TGTGCCAGCAGTTTGGGCCGTAAAGAGACCCAGTACTTC. Translation: CASSLGRKETQYF.

This clone has only one observation. The chain carries TRBV7-3 and TRBJ2-3, with 9 bases that match TRBD1. Germline V gene sequence: CDR1 SGHTA, CDR2 FQGTGA. This CDR3 has 14 residues. V was clipped by 5 bases and J by 6 bases; unmatched bases: 6. Written as DNA, the CDR3 is TGTGCCAGCAGCCCCGGGACAGGGTCTGATACGCAGTATTTT. Its translation is CASSPGTGSDTQYF.

V is TRBV5-1 and J is TRBJ2-5; 13 bases line up with TRBD2. Germline V CDR1 and CDR2: SGHRS, YFSETQ. The CDR3 covers 17 residues. J gave up 0 bases and V 2 bases, and 4 bases lay outside the gene matches. CDR3 in amino acids: CASSLTGTSGNQETQYF. CDR3 DNA: TGCGCCAGCAGCTTAACCGGGACTAGCGGGAACCAAGAGACCCAGTACTTC. The variable domain in full, completed from reference TRBV5-1 and TRBJ2-5, reads KAGVTQTPRYLIKTRGQQVTLSCSPISGHRSVSWYQQTPGQGLQFLFEYFSETQRNKGNFPGRFSGRQFSNSRSEMNVSTLELGDSALYLCASSLTGTSGNQETQYFGPGTRLLVL.

On this clone itself: The same CDR3 can be traced to other DNA sequences in this sample. The CDR3 DNA reads TGTGCCAGCAGCCCTCCGGGGAGTCGGAACACTGAAGCTTTCTTT. Its translation: CASSPPGSRNTEAFF. The chain combines TRBV7-7 with TRBJ1-1, with D unclear. Trimming stripped 5 bases from V and 1 base from J, with 14 bases between. CDR1 SSHAT and CDR2 FNYEAQ come from the germline V gene (reference sequence). The CDR3 length is 15 residues.

The V gene is TRBV18, the J gene TRBJ1-1; D perhaps matches TRBD1 (5 bases). Germline loops: CDR1 KGHSH, CDR2 LQKENI. Trimming shortened V by 2 bases and J by 1 base, and 11 bases separated the two germline ends. The CDR3 runs to 15 residues. The CDR3 coding sequence is TGTGCCAGCTCACCAGCGTGGGGGGGGAACACTGAAGCTTTCTTT. Amino acids: CASSPAWGGNTEAFF.

J is TRBJ1-2 and V is TRBV5-1, with a tentative D call TRBD1 (5 bases). V lost 2 bases and J lost 8, with 16 bases in between. Germline CDR1 is SGHRS and CDR2 is YFSETQ. The CDR3 is 14 residues long. The chain's CDR3 is CASSLGGRVGGYTF. Here the CDR3 DNA reads TGCGCCAGCAGCTTAGGTGGCAGGGTCGGAGGCTACACCTTC.

The chain has TRBV19 and TRBJ2-5, with D possibly TRBD1 on 6 matching bases. The CDR3 spans 16 residues. V was clipped by 4 bases and J by 5 bases, with 20 bases between them. CDR1 LNHDA and CDR2 SQIVND come from the germline V gene (reference sequence). CDR3 in amino acids: CASSTTGYRVGETQYF. DNA of the CDR3: TGTGCCAGTAGTACCACCGGTTACAGGGTCGGGGAGACCCAGTACTTC.